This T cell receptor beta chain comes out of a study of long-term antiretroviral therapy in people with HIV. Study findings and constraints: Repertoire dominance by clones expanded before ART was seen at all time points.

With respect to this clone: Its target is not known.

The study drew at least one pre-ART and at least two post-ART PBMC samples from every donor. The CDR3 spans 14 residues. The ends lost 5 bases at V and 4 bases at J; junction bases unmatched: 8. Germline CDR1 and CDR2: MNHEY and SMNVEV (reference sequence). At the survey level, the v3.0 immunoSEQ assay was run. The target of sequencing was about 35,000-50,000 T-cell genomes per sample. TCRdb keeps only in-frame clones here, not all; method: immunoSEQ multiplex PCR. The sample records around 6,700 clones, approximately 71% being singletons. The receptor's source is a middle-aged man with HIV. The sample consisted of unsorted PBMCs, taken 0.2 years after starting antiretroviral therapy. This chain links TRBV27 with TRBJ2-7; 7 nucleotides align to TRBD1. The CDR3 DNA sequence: TGTGCCAGCAGTCCCGGGACAGCCTATTACGAGCAGTACTTC. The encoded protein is CASSPGTAYYEQYF.